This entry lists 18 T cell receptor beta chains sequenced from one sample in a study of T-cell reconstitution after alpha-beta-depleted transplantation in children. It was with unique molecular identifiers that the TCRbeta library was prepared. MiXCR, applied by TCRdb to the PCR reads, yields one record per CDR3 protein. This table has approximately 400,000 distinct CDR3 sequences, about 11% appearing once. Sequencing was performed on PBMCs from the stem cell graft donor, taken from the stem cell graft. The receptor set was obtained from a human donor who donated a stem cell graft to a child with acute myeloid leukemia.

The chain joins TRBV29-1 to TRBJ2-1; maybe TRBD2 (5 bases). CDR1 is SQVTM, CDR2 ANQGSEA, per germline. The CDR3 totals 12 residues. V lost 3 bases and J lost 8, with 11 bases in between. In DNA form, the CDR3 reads TGCAGCGTTGATGAGGGTATCGATGAGCAGTTCTTC. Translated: CSVDEGIDEQFF.

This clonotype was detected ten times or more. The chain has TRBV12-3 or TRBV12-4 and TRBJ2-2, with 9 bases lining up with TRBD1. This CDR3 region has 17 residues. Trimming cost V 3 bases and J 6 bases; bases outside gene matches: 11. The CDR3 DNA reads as TGTGCCAGCAGTTTTCCCCGTAGGACAGGGGAGGCCGGGGAGCTGTTTTTT. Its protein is CASSFPRRTGEAGELFF.

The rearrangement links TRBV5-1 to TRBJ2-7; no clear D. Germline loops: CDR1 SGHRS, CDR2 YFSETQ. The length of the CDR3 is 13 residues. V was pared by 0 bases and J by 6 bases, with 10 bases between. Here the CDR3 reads CASSLEWVPEQYF. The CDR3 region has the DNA TGCGCCAGCAGCTTGGAATGGGTACCCGAGCAGTACTTC.

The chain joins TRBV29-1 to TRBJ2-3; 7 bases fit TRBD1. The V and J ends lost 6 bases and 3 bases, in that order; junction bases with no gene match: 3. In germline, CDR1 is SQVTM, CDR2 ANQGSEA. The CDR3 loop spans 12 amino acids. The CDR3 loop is CSVAQGTDTQYF. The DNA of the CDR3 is TGCAGCGTCGCACAGGGGACAGATACGCAGTATTTT.

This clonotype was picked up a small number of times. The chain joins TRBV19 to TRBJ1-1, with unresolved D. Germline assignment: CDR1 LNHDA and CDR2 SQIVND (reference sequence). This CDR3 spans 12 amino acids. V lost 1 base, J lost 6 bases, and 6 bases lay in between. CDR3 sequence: CASSIGVSEAFF. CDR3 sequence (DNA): TGTGCCAGTAGTATAGGGGTTTCTGAAGCTTTCTTT. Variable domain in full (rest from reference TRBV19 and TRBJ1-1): DGGITQSPKYLFRKEGQNVTLSCEQNLNHDAMYWYRQDPGQGLRLIYYSQIVNDFQKGDIAEGYSVSREKKESFPLTVTSAQKNPTAFYLCASSIGVSEAFFGQGTRLTVV.

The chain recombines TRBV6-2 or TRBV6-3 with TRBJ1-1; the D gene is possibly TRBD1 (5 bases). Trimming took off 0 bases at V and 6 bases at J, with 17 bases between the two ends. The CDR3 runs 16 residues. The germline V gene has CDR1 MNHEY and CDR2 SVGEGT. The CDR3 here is CASSYSRDAGNPEAFF. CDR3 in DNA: TGTGCCAGCAGTTACTCCCGGGACGCAGGGAATCCTGAAGCTTTCTTT.

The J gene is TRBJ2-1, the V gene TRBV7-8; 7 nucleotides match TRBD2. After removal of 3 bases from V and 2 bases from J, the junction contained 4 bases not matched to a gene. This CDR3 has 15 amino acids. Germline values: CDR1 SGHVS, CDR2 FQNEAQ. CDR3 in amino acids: CASSFQGRAYNEQFF. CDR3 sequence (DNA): TGTGCCAGCAGCTTCCAAGGGAGGGCCTACAATGAGCAGTTCTTC.

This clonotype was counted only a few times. Here the CDR3 DNA reads TGTGCCAGCAGCCCGGGAGGGGGACTCGGCACAGATACGCAGTATTTT. This codes for CASSPGGGLGTDTQYF. The rearrangement uses TRBV5-4 and TRBJ2-3; TRBD2 agrees at 8 bases. The CDR3 covers 16 residues. V was clipped by 4 bases and J by 1 base; unmatched bases: 8. CDR1 SGHNT and CDR2 YYREEE come from the germline V gene (reference sequence).

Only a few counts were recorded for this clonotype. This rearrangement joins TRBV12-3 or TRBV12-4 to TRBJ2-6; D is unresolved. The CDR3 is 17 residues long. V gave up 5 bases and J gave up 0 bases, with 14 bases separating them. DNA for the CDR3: TGTGCCAGCAGTCTACGTGACGGCTACTCTGGGGCCAACGTCCTGACTTTC. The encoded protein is CASSLRDGYSGANVLTF.

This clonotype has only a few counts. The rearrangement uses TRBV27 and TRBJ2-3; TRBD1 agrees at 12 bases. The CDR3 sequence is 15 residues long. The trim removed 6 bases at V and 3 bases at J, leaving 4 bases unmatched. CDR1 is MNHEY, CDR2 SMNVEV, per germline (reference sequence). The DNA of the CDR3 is TGTGCCAGCAGATTGGGACAGGGGGCTACAGATACGCAGTATTTT. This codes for CASRLGQGATDTQYF.

The CDR3 protein is CSARPPGPVAEAFF. The CDR3 DNA follows: TGCAGTGCTAGACCTCCGGGACCTGTCGCTGAAGCTTTCTTT. The chain recombines TRBV20-1 with TRBJ1-1, with D maybe TRBD1 (5 bases). Trimming removed 2 bases from V and 6 bases from J, with 16 bases in between. In germline, CDR1 is DFQATT, CDR2 SNEGSKA (reference sequence). The CDR3 extends over 14 amino acids.

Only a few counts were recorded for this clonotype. The CDR3 reads CASTPSGGVDTQYF. DNA for the CDR3: TGTGCCAGCACTCCTAGCGGGGGGGTTGATACGCAGTATTTT. The rearrangement links TRBV12-3 or TRBV12-4 to TRBJ2-3; 12 bases agree with TRBD2. After removal of 7 bases from V and 6 bases from J, the junction contained 5 bases not matched to a gene. The CDR3 runs to 14 residues.

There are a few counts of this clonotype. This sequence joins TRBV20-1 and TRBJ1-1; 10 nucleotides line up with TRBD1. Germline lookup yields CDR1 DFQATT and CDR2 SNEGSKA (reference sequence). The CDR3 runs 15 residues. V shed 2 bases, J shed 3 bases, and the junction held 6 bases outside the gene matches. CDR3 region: CSARPTGGSYTEAFF. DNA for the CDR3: TGCAGTGCTAGACCGACAGGGGGCTCGTACACTGAAGCTTTCTTT.

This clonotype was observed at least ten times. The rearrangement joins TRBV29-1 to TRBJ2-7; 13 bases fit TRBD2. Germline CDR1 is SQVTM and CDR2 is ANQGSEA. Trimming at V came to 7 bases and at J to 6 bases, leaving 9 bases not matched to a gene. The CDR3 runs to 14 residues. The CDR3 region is CSAGGLAGVSEQYF. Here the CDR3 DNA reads TGCAGCGCTGGAGGACTAGCGGGAGTGAGCGAGCAGTACTTC.

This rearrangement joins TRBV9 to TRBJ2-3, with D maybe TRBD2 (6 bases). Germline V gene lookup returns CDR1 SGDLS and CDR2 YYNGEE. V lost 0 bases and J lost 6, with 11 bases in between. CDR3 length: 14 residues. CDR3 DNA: TGTGCCAGCAGCGTAGGGACGGGGGTCGATACGCAGTATTTT. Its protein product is CASSVGTGVDTQYF.

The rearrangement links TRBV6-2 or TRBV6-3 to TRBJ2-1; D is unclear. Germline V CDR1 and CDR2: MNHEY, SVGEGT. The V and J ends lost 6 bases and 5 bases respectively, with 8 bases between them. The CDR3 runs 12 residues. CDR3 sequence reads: CASSHENNEQFF. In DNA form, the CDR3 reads TGTGCCAGCAGCCACGAAAACAATGAGCAGTTCTTC.

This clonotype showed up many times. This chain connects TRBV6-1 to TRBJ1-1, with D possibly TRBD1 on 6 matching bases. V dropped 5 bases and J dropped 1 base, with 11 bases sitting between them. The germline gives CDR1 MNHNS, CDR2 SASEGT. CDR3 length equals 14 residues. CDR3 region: CASSPLQGNTEAFF. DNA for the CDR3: TGTGCCAGCAGTCCTTTACAGGGGAACACTGAAGCTTTCTTT.

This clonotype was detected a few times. Here the CDR3 DNA reads TGTGCCAGCAGCTTAGTGTTCGGACATGAGCAGTTCTTC. This gives the protein CASSLVFGHEQFF. The chain combines TRBV7-2 with TRBJ2-1; D is ambiguous. Germline V gene lookup returns CDR1 SGHTA and CDR2 FQGNSA. The CDR3 consists of 13 residues. Trimming took 1 base from V and 8 from J, leaving 9 bases between them.